Presented here are 18 T cell receptor beta chains from one specimen sequenced in a study of cytomegalovirus exposure and HLA in healthy donors. The PCR contained 60 Vbeta and 13 Jbeta primers. The method was immunoSEQ multiplex PCR; TCRdb's version includes in-frame clones alone and lacks a portion of them. The sample comprises roughly 170,000 clones, 80% of which are singletons, and 0.5% to 0.8% rests with the top ten. The sample consisted of PBMCs. These receptors were obtained from a boy between 10 and 17 years old in good health and CMV-seronegative.

The chain has TRBV4-1 and TRBJ2-6; D may be TRBD2 (5 bases). The V end lost 6 bases, the J end lost 0 bases, and 15 bases lay between the germline ends. The CDR3 runs 17 residues. Germline V gives CDR1 MGHRA, CDR2 YSYEKL. In DNA, the CDR3 is TGCGCCAGCAGTCCCGAGGGTCCAGTCTCTGGGGCCAACGTCCTGACTTTC. It specifies CASSPEGPVSGANVLTF.

This chain links TRBV29-1 with TRBJ2-1, with 7 bases identical to TRBD1. With 2 bases clipped from V and 4 bases from J, the junction kept 2 bases outside the gene matches. From germline, CDR1 is SQVTM and CDR2 ANQGSEA. This CDR3 has 13 amino acids. This CDR3 is CSVEKDRYNEQFF. CDR3 DNA sequence: TGCAGCGTTGAAAAGGACAGGTACAATGAGCAGTTCTTC.

The chain combines TRBV2 with TRBJ2-6; possibly TRBD2 for D (7 bases). This CDR3 is 16 amino acids long. The V gene's germline CDR1 is SNHLY and CDR2 FYNNEI. The CDR3 coding sequence is TGTGGGACCTTTAGGGGGGGCGCGGGAGGGGCCAACGTCCTGACTTTC. Translating it yields CGTFRGGAGGANVLTF. The full variable domain, in which reference TRBV2 and TRBJ2-6 provide the parts outside the CDR3, is EPEVTQTPSHQVTQMGQEVILRCVPISNHLYFYWYRQILGQKVEFLVSFYNNEISEKSEIFDDQFSVERPDGSNFTLKIRSTKLEDSAMYFCGTFRGGAGGANVLTFGAGSRLTVL.

This rearrangement joins TRBV19 to TRBJ1-1, with D maybe TRBD1 (5 bases). Germline V lookup: CDR1 LNHDA, CDR2 SQIVND (reference sequence). The V end was cut by 7 bases, the J end by 3 bases, with 15 bases between. This CDR3 comprises 14 residues. CDR3 nucleotides: TGTGCCAGTACCCCAGGGTGGGTTGACACTGAAGCTTTCTTT. Translated: CASTPGWVDTEAFF.

The rearrangement uses TRBV5-4 and TRBJ1-2; the match to TRBD1 covers 7 bases. Looked up from germline, CDR1 is SGHNT and CDR2 is YYREEE (reference sequence). The CDR3 spans 13 residues. Germline trimming cut 4 bases from V and 6 bases from J; bases unmatched to any gene: 6. The CDR3 sequence: CASSPQGWNGYTF. CDR3 coding DNA: TGTGCCAGCAGCCCACAGGGGTGGAATGGCTACACCTTC.

The rearrangement links TRBV5-5 to TRBJ2-3; D is ambiguous. Germline V lookup: CDR1 SGHKS, CDR2 YYEKEE (reference sequence). V shed 2 bases and J shed 0 bases, with 10 bases lying between them. The CDR3 is 15 amino acids. The CDR3 DNA is TGTGCCAGCAGCTTAACGCACGGGAGCACAGATACGCAGTATTTT. This encodes CASSLTHGSTDTQYF.

J is TRBJ1-2 and V is TRBV7-9; the match to TRBD1 covers 8 bases. J was trimmed by 9 bases and V by 3 bases; bases with no gene match: 12. CDR3 length: 15 amino acids. Per the germline V gene, CDR1 is SEHNR and CDR2 is FQNEAQ (reference sequence). The CDR3 nucleotides are TGTGCCAGCAGCTTTGTTAAGGGACAGGAGATGCGCTACACCTTC. Translation: CASSFVKGQEMRYTF.

The V gene is TRBV4-1, the J gene TRBJ1-2, with D perhaps TRBD1 (5 bases). This CDR3 contains 14 residues. Germline V gene lookup returns CDR1 MGHRA and CDR2 YSYEKL. V was trimmed by 1 base and J by 4 bases, leaving 10 bases between them. CDR3 sequence: CASSQGPGRYGYTF. CDR3 in DNA: TGCGCCAGCAGCCAAGGTCCAGGGCGCTATGGCTACACCTTC.

This chain connects TRBV9 to TRBJ2-7; D unresolved. Germline V CDR1 and CDR2: SGDLS, YYNGEE. The CDR3 runs 14 residues. The V gene lost 0 bases and the J gene lost 3 bases, with 10 bases spanning the gap. CDR3 in DNA: TGTGCCAGCAGCGTAGGAAGAGGTCGCTACGAGCAGTACTTC. It is translated as CASSVGRGRYEQYF.

The chain couples TRBV5-6 to TRBJ1-2, with TRBD1 matching 8 bases. The CDR3 covers 14 residues. Germline lookup yields CDR1 SGHDT and CDR2 YYEEEE. J was trimmed by 4 bases and V by 4 bases; bases with no gene match: 6. This CDR3 reads CASSRDRGSYGYTF. CDR3 nucleotides: TGTGCCAGCAGCCGAGACAGGGGCAGCTATGGCTACACCTTC. Full variable domain (rest looked up from reference TRBV5-6 and TRBJ1-2): DAGVTQSPTHLIKTRGQQVTLRCSPKSGHDTVSWYQQALGQGPQFIFQYYEEEERQRGNFPDRFSGHQFPNYSSELNVNALLLGDSALYLCASSRDRGSYGYTFGSGTRLTVV.

The J gene is TRBJ2-3, the V gene TRBV25-1, with 10 bases lining up with TRBD2. Unmatched junction bases numbered 4, after V lost 4 bases and J lost 3 bases. The CDR3 extends over 15 amino acids. CDR1 and CDR2 from the germline V gene are MGHDK and SYGVNS. The CDR3: CASSGGTSATDTQYF. CDR3 coding DNA: TGTGCCAGCAGTGGTGGGACTAGCGCGACAGATACGCAGTATTTT.

This chain uses TRBV7-2 with TRBJ2-7, with D maybe TRBD1 (6 bases). This CDR3 is 15 amino acids long. V was pared by 4 bases and J by 2 bases, with 15 bases between. Germline V gene sequence: CDR1 SGHTA, CDR2 FQGNSA. The CDR3 reads CASSSPGHRAYEQYF. The CDR3, as DNA: TGTGCCAGCAGCTCACCGGGACATAGGGCCTACGAGCAGTACTTC.

Remarks on this clone: One end of the junction varies from germline; a read error may be responsible. V gene TRBV7-2 combines with J gene TRBJ2-1, with 7 bases matching TRBD1. Germline V lookup: CDR1 SGHTA, CDR2 FQGNSA. This CDR3 spans 17 amino acids. CDR3 bases: TGTGCCAGCACCTTAAAGGCAGGGGGTTCCAACTACAATGAGCAGTTCTTC. Protein sequence: CASTLKAGGSNYNEQFF. Combining the CDR3 with reference TRBV7-2 and TRBJ2-1 gives the whole variable domain GAGVSQSPSNKVTEKGKDVELRCDPISGHTALYWYRQSLGQGLEFLIYFQGNSAPDKSGLPSDRFSAERTGGSVSTLTIQRTQQEDSAVYLCASTLKAGGSNYNEQFFGPGTRLTVL.

The genes are TRBV9 and TRBJ2-2, with a weak D call TRBD1 (7 bases). This CDR3 comprises 15 residues. Trimming pared 0 bases from V and 6 bases from J, leaving 12 bases between. The germline V gene has CDR1 SGDLS and CDR2 YYNGEE. As DNA, the CDR3 is TGTGCCAGCAGCGTAGTAGCCAGGGGGGCCGGGGAGCTGTTTTTT. Translating it yields CASSVVARGAGELFF.

In this sample, this clone turned up once. The rearrangement joins TRBV7-9 to TRBJ2-1; 13 nucleotides line up with TRBD2. The CDR3 is 16 residues long. Trimming removed 4 bases from V and 7 bases from J; junction bases left unmatched: 7. In germline, CDR1 is SEHNR, CDR2 FQNEAQ (reference sequence). CDR3 nucleotide sequence: TGTGCCAGCAGCTCCCGGACTAGCGGGGGAGTAAATGAGCAGTTCTTC. Translated, it gives CASSSRTSGGVNEQFF.

The chain carries TRBV13 and TRBJ1-2, with D unresolved. In germline, CDR1 is PRHDT, CDR2 FYEKMQ (reference sequence). V gave up 3 bases and J gave up 2 bases, with 19 bases separating them. This CDR3 comprises 17 residues. DNA of the CDR3: TGTGCCAGCAGCTTGGGGAGGCAGAACCTATTCAACTATGGCTACACCTTC. It is translated as CASSLGRQNLFNYGYTF.

This chain joins TRBV4-1 and TRBJ1-3, with D unresolved. CDR3 length: 15 residues. V was trimmed by 0 bases and J by 0 bases, leaving 6 bases between them. Germline V CDR1 and CDR2: MGHRA, YSYEKL. CDR3 protein: CASSQERYSGNTIYF. The CDR3 nucleotides read TGCGCCAGCAGCCAAGAACGGTACTCTGGAAACACCATATATTTT.

This clone was counted only a few times. The J gene is TRBJ2-7, the V gene TRBV28; tentative D call: TRBD1 (5 bases). CDR3 length equals 15 residues. The germline V and J ends were trimmed by 7 bases and 3 bases, with 19 bases remaining between them. Germline-derived CDR1 and CDR2 are MDHEN and SYDVKM. The CDR3 DNA reads as TGTGCCAGCATCAAACCCAGGCTGGGGCGCTACGAGCAGTACTTC. Encoded protein: CASIKPRLGRYEQYF.